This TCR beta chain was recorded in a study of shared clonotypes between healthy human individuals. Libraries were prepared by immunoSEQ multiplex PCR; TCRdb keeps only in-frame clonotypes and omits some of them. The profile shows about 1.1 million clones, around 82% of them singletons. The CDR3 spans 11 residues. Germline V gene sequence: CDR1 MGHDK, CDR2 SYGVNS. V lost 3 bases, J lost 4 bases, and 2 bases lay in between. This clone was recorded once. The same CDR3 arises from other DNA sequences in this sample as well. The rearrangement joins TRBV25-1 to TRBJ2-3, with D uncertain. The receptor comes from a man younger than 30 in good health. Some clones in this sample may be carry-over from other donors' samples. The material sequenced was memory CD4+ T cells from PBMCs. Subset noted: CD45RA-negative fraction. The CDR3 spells CASSEADTQYF. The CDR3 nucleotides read TGTGCCAGCAGTGAGGCAGATACGCAGTATTTT.